This TCR beta chain was profiled in a study of shared clonotypes between healthy human individuals. Original methodology: ImmunoSEQ only sent back junction sequences with no quality scores, so filtering was done differently. Repertoires were generated with immunoSEQ multiplex PCR, while TCRdb's copy carries only in-frame clones and drops some. That table supplies the V and J calls and clone size; D and trimming were determined from the DNA. The repertoire has 950,000 to 1,100,000 clones, under 80% of them found once; the top ten carry around 1.4%. Germline V gene lookup returns CDR1 SGHRS and CDR2 YFSETQ. The CDR3 spans 15 residues. The V and J ends lost 0 bases and 6 bases, in that order; junction bases with no gene match: 6.

Sequencing was done on a sample of memory CD4+ T cells sorted from blood. Documented subset: CD45RA-negative fraction. The V call is TRBV5-1, the J call TRBJ2-3, with 8 bases lining up with TRBD2. This TCR came from a man between 18 and 29 years old in good health. CDR3 sequence: CASSLASGSYDTQYF. CDR3 nucleotides: TGCGCCAGCAGCTTGGCCAGCGGGAGCTACGATACGCAGTATTTT. Full variable domain (missing parts from reference TRBV5-1 and TRBJ2-3): KAGVTQTPRYLIKTRGQQVTLSCSPISGHRSVSWYQQTPGQGLQFLFEYFSETQRNKGNFPGRFSGRQFSNSRSEMNVSTLELGDSALYLCASSLASGSYDTQYFGPGTRLTVL.